Following are 17 T cell receptor beta chains from one sample sequenced in a study of blood T cells in healthy people across ages. Primers used in a second PCR of about 6 to 11 cycles were a sample-barcoded 5' primer and a J-beta primer mix. TCRdb reprocessed the 5' RACE reads via MiXCR and lists one record per CDR3 protein. The data hold hundreds of thousands of distinct CDR3 sequences, with approximately 25% observed a single time. These same data were also listed under a study on T cells of mothers and their children.

Sequencing used blood. These TCRs come from a boy aged 5-17 years in good health.

This clonotype was observed many times. The chain couples TRBV24-1 to TRBJ2-1; 9 bases are a match to TRBD1. The germline CDR1 and CDR2 sequences are KGHDR and SFDVKD. Losses at the gene ends were 0 bases for V and 7 bases for J; bases not matched to a gene: 3. The CDR3 has 15 residues. CDR3: CATSDLTGGRNEQFF. Written as DNA, the CDR3 is TGTGCCACCAGTGATTTGACAGGGGGCAGGAATGAGCAGTTCTTC.

The J gene is TRBJ2-4, the V gene TRBV6-1; the match to TRBD2 covers 7 bases. This CDR3 region has 15 residues. Looked up from germline, CDR1 is MNHNS and CDR2 is SASEGT. J gave up 2 bases and V 7 bases, and 8 bases lay outside the gene matches. The CDR3 nucleotides are TGTGCCAGCATCCGCGGGAGAGGAACCAAAAACATTCAGTACTTC. It is translated as CASIRGRGTKNIQYF.

To note about this clonotype: The junction shows a germline mismatch at one end, possibly a read error. Here the CDR3 reads CASGQEQLSRSF. CDR3 DNA: TGTGCCAGCGGCCAAGAGCAGCTCTCTCGCTCCTTC. The rearrangement joins TRBV14 to TRBJ1-2; D uncertain. This CDR3 region has 12 residues. Germline loops: CDR1 SGHDN, CDR2 FVKESK.

This clonotype was seen at least ten times. The chain links TRBV4-1 to TRBJ2-6; 9 nucleotides agree with TRBD1. The CDR3 covers 19 residues. From germline, CDR1 is MGHRA and CDR2 YSYEKL. With 2 bases clipped from V and 2 bases from J, the junction kept 10 bases outside the gene matches. The DNA for the CDR3 is TGCGCCAGCAGCCAATACGTGGGACAGGGCTTAGCTGGGGCCAACGTCCTGACTTTC. This sequence encodes CASSQYVGQGLAGANVLTF.

The rearrangement joins TRBV29-1 to TRBJ2-1; D perhaps matches TRBD2 (6 bases). This CDR3 is built from 11 residues. CDR1 is SQVTM and CDR2 is ANQGSEA in the germline V gene. The V and J ends lost 8 bases and 3 bases respectively, with 8 bases between them. The CDR3 nucleotides read TGCAGCTCGGACTACTACAATGAGCAGTTCTTC. Translating gives CSSDYYNEQFF.

The chain employs TRBV15 and TRBJ2-3; TRBD2 matches 8 bases. The CDR3 is made up of 16 amino acids. V trimming: 4 bases; J trimming: 1 base; junction bases outside the gene matches: 7. The germline V gene has CDR1 LNHNV and CDR2 YYDKDF (reference sequence). The CDR3 DNA reads as TGTGCCACCAGCATTACAGCGGGAGCGGGCACAGATACGCAGTATTTT. It translates to CATSITAGAGTDTQYF.

The CDR3 region has the DNA TGTGCCAGCACCTTGGGAGTGTTGTCTAAGACCCAGTACTTC. As protein: CASTLGVLSKTQYF. The V and J genes are TRBV11-1 and TRBJ2-5; the D gene is possibly TRBD2 (5 bases). This CDR3 has 14 amino acids. Germline values: CDR1 SGHAT, CDR2 FQDESV (reference sequence). The V gene lost 7 bases and the J gene lost 6 bases, with 18 bases spanning the gap. Full variable domain (outside the CDR3, taken from reference TRBV11-1 and TRBJ2-5): EAEVAQSPRYKITEKSQAVAFWCDPISGHATLYWYRQILGQGPELLVQFQDESVVDDSQLPKDRFSAERLKGVDSTLKIQPAELGDSAMYLCASTLGVLSKTQYFGPGTRLLVL.

This clonotype was counted between two and nine times. V gene TRBV14 combines with J gene TRBJ2-5, with a possible D match to TRBD1 (6 bases). This CDR3 is 13 amino acids long. Trimming took 2 bases from V and 11 from J, leaving 15 bases between them. In germline, CDR1 is SGHDN, CDR2 FVKESK. Here the CDR3 DNA reads TGTGCCAGCAGCCAATCCAGGGGTCGGAGGCAGTACTTC. Amino acid sequence: CASSQSRGRRQYF. The variable domain in full, with the rest retrieved from reference TRBV14 and TRBJ2-5, is EAGVTQFPSHSVIEKGQTVTLRCDPISGHDNLYWYRRVMGKEIKFLLHFVKESKQDESGMPNNRFLAERTGGTYSTLKVQPAELEDSGVYFCASSQSRGRRQYFGPGTRLLVL.

This clonotype has just a few counts. The chain has TRBV7-3 and TRBJ2-7, with D possibly being TRBD1 (6 bases). CDR3 length equals 13 residues. Trimming took 5 bases from V and 5 from J, leaving 13 bases between them. Germline V gene data show CDR1 as SGHTA and CDR2 as FQGTGA. The DNA for the CDR3 is TGTGCCAGCAGCGTAATACAGGGTGACGAGCAGTACTTC. Its translation is CASSVIQGDEQYF. The whole variable domain, remainder taken from reference TRBV7-3 and TRBJ2-7, is GAGVSQTPSNKVTEKGKYVELRCDPISGHTALYWYRQSLGQGPEFLIYFQGTGAADDSGLPNDRFFAVRPEGSVSTLKIQRTERGDSAVYLCASSVIQGDEQYFGPGTRLTVT.

This chain uses TRBV7-2 with TRBJ2-4; D is undetermined. Trimming stripped 2 bases from V and 0 bases from J, with 11 bases between. The germline CDR1 and CDR2 sequences are SGHTA and FQGNSA. The CDR3 is 16 amino acids. The CDR3 DNA sequence: TGTGCCAGCAGCTTAAGAGGAAGGGTAGCCAAAAACATTCAGTACTTC. It codes for CASSLRGRVAKNIQYF.

This clonotype has more than one count but fewer than ten. The chain links TRBV7-9 to TRBJ2-3, with D unresolved. Trimming removed 7 bases from V and 2 bases from J, with 13 bases in between. This CDR3 has 14 amino acids. CDR1 and CDR2 (germline): SEHNR, FQNEAQ (reference sequence). The CDR3 DNA follows: TGTGCCAGCACTGACATCGCACTCACAGATACGCAGTATTTT. The encoded protein is CASTDIALTDTQYF.

This chain links TRBV7-2 with TRBJ1-3; possibly TRBD1 for D (6 bases). The CDR3 covers 15 residues. With 5 bases removed from V and 4 bases from J, the gap between germline ends came to 15 bases. CDR1 is SGHTA and CDR2 is FQGNSA in the germline V gene. The CDR3: CASSEATGSGNTIYF. The DNA of the CDR3 is TGTGCCAGCAGCGAAGCAACAGGGTCAGGAAACACCATATATTTT.

The chain carries TRBV20-1 and TRBJ2-5; D may be TRBD1 (5 bases). The end of the DNA aligns better with TRBJ2-7, so the J call may be wrong. The germline CDR1 and CDR2 sequences are DFQATT and SNEGSKA (reference sequence). CDR3 size: 14 residues. CDR3 coding DNA: TGCAGTGCTAGCTTCCTGGCAGGGCACAACGAGCAGTACTTC. This gives the protein CSASFLAGHNEQYF.

This clonotype has a handful of counts. CDR3 protein: CASSLGGVNEQYF. The CDR3 bases are TGTGCCAGCAGCTTAGGTGGGGTCAACGAGCAGTACTTC. This chain uses TRBV7-2 with TRBJ2-7; D gene ambiguous. Trimming removed 1 base from V and 5 bases from J, with 9 bases in between. CDR1 is SGHTA and CDR2 is FQGNSA in the germline V gene. This CDR3 is built from 13 residues.

The V and J genes are TRBV7-2 and TRBJ2-3; 7 positions match TRBD2. V trimming: 1 base; J trimming: 8 bases; junction bases outside the gene matches: 6. Per the germline V gene, CDR1 is SGHTA and CDR2 is FQGNSA. The CDR3 contains 14 residues. CDR3: CASSLVLALSTQYF. The DNA for the CDR3 is TGTGCCAGCAGCTTAGTACTAGCGTTGAGTACGCAGTATTTT. Drawing the rest from reference TRBV7-2 and TRBJ2-3, the complete variable domain is GAGVSQSPSNKVTEKGKDVELRCDPISGHTALYWYRQSLGQGLEFLIYFQGNSAPDKSGLPSDRFSAERTGGSVSTLTIQRTQQEDSAVYLCASSLVLALSTQYFGPGTRLTVL.

This sequence joins TRBV27 and TRBJ1-3; no reliable D call. V was shortened by 6 bases and J by 0 bases, with 12 bases between the two germline ends. The germline CDR1 and CDR2 sequences are MNHEY and SMNVEV (reference sequence). The CDR3 contains 15 residues. The CDR3 coding sequence is TGTGCCAGCAGGAGAGAACGGGACTCTGGAAACACCATATATTTT. It is translated as CASRRERDSGNTIYF.

This clonotype was counted only a few times. V usage is TRBV29-1 and J usage is TRBJ2-1; TRBD1 or TRBD2 may be the D gene (5 bases each). The better agreement between TRBJ2-7 and the DNA end casts doubt on the J call. In germline, CDR1 is SQVTM, CDR2 ANQGSEA. This CDR3 has 13 residues. The CDR3 DNA is TGCAGCGTTCCCAGAGTCGGGGCTTCCGAGCAGTACTTC. Its protein product is CSVPRVGASEQYF.